The 11 T cell receptor beta chains below come from one sample, sequenced in a study of tumor-infiltrating lymphocytes in primary liver carcinoma. A primer matching the constant region was used to make TCR beta cDNA from around 550 ng of total RNA. Construction of TCR beta libraries relied on three successive nested multiplex PCR rounds employing slightly modified ARM-PCR. TRBV1-TRBV30 forward primers and a C-beta reverse primer were used in the first two PCR rounds, which each ran for approximately 11 cycles. TCRdb processed the multiplex PCR reads anew with MiXCR; each CDR3 protein has one entry. The sample shows about 78,000 distinct CDR3 sequences, 71% of them seen only once. Between 20 and 30 mg of unsorted bulk tissue served as the source from which RNA and DNA were co-extracted. The sample comprised liver tumor tissue from sampling region 4. The subset: tumor region T4, right-lateral pole. The receptors stem from a woman in her sixties or seventies with primary liver carcinoma and hepatitis B virus infection.

In its sample, this clonotype was seen a few times. A clone one base away is much larger, so this may be a read error. This rearrangement joins TRBV6-5 to TRBJ2-3, with 7 bases that match TRBD2. V gave up 8 bases and J gave up 3 bases; unmatched junction bases: 8. The CDR3 is 14 amino acids. Germline V CDR1 and CDR2: MNHEY, SVGAGI. The CDR3 loop is CASGSAGATDTQYF. In DNA form, the CDR3 reads TGTGCCAGCGGTAGTGCGGGAGCAACAGATACGCAGTATTTT.

The chain employs TRBV30 and TRBJ1-3; 7 bases agree with TRBD1. The CDR3 covers 16 residues. Losses at the gene ends were 5 bases for V and 0 bases for J; bases not matched to a gene: 10. Germline values: CDR1 GTSNPN, CDR2 SVGIG (reference sequence). In DNA form, the CDR3 reads TGTGCCTGGGGCAGGACAGGCATAAGCTCTGGAAACACCATATATTTT. Its translation is CAWGRTGISSGNTIYF.

Ten or more counts support this clonotype. The gene calls are TRBV6-2 or TRBV6-3 and TRBJ1-5, with unresolved D. CDR1 is MNHEY, CDR2 SVGEGT, per germline. Trimming removed 2 bases from V and 4 bases from J, with 12 bases in between. The CDR3 covers 15 residues. The CDR3 is CASSYMRGGNQPQHF. The CDR3 DNA reads TGTGCCAGCAGTTACATGCGGGGTGGTAATCAGCCCCAGCATTTT.

With regard to this clonotype: At one of its ends the junction is not consistent with the germline gene, which may arise from a read error. V and J are TRBV29-1 and TRBJ1-1, with a weak D call TRBD1 (5 bases). CDR3 length: 10 residues. The germline V gene has CDR1 SQVTM and CDR2 ANQGSEA. CDR3 region: CSVEQVEAFF. DNA of the CDR3: TGTAGCGTTGAACAGGTGGAAGCTTTCTTT.

In its sample, this clonotype was seen many times. CDR3 coding DNA: TGTGCCAGCAGCTTAGGACTAGCGGGACGGGAGCAGTACTTC. Amino acids: CASSLGLAGREQYF. The rearrangement joins TRBV13 to TRBJ2-7, with 10 bases that match TRBD2. Trimming at V came to 0 bases and at J to 7 bases, leaving 3 bases not matched to a gene. The CDR3 has 14 residues. Germline values: CDR1 PRHDT, CDR2 FYEKMQ (reference sequence).

This clonotype was seen a few times. A much bigger clone sits one base away, suggesting this may be a read error. The V gene is TRBV12-3 or TRBV12-4, the J gene TRBJ2-5, with 7 bases matching TRBD1. There are 13 residues in the CDR3. DNA for the CDR3: TGTGCCAACAGTTACAGGGGCCAAGAGACCCAGTACTTC. Protein product: CANSYRGQETQYF.

This clonotype was counted at least ten times. This chain uses TRBV7-9 with TRBJ2-3, with TRBD2 identical over 10 bases. Trimming removed 9 bases from V and 1 base from J; junction bases left unmatched: 10. Germline CDR1 SEHNR, CDR2 FQNEAQ (reference sequence). The CDR3 consists of 16 residues. For the CDR3, the DNA is TGTGCCAGTCGTCAATCTAGCGGGAGTGGCACAGATACGCAGTATTTT. Amino acid sequence: CASRQSSGSGTDTQYF.

V is TRBV5-1 and J is TRBJ1-4; 7 bases line up with TRBD1. The trim removed 4 bases at V and 3 bases at J, leaving 6 bases unmatched. From germline, CDR1 is SGHRS and CDR2 YFSETQ. This CDR3 is built from 15 residues. CDR3 sequence (DNA): TGCGCCAGCAGCCCGGACAGGCCTCCTAATGAAAAACTGTTTTTT. Translation gives CASSPDRPPNEKLFF.

This clonotype was counted many times. The J gene is TRBJ2-7, the V gene TRBV18; perhaps TRBD1 as D (5 bases). The CDR3 runs 14 residues. CDR1 and CDR2 (germline): KGHSH, LQKENI. The germline V and J ends were trimmed by 5 bases and 3 bases, with 14 bases remaining between them. The CDR3 bases are TGTGCCAGCTCAAGGCCCGACAGACTCTACGAGCAGTACTTC. Translated, it gives CASSRPDRLYEQYF.

This clonotype showed up just a few times. A read error is possible here, since a much larger clone lies one base away. This chain uses TRBV13 with TRBJ1-1; D may be TRBD1 (6 bases). The CDR3 spans 15 residues. From germline, CDR1 is PRHDT and CDR2 FYEKMQ (reference sequence). CDR3 DNA sequence: TGTGCCAGCAGCTCCGAGGGGGGGTTGAACACTGAAGCTTCCTTT. Translated, it gives CASSSEGGLNTEASF.

This clonotype was counted a single time. The junction does not match germline at one end; this may be a read error. The chain carries TRBV4-2 and TRBJ2-2; 10 bases fit TRBD2. This CDR3 is built from 17 residues. Germline V gives CDR1 LGHNA, CDR2 YNFKEQ. CDR3 in amino acids: CTSSQEGGLADTGELFF. The CDR3 DNA reads TGTACCAGCAGTCAAGAGGGAGGACTAGCGGACACCGGGGAGCTGTTTTTT.